These 29 T cell receptor beta chains originate from one sample sequenced in a study of CD8+ T cells in alopecia areata. cDNA serving as the sequencing template came from extracted, reverse transcribed RNA. Some clones are missing from TCRdb's copy, which holds only in-frame ones; the method was immunoSEQ multiplex PCR. The table has 120,000 or so clones, 47% seen once. Sequenced sample: NKG2D-low CD8+ T cells sorted from blood. These receptors originate from a human donor with alopecia areata.

V gene TRBV25-1 combines with J gene TRBJ2-5; D is uncertain. This CDR3 is 12 amino acids long. The germline V and J ends were trimmed by 8 bases and 2 bases, with 9 bases remaining between them. Germline CDR1 and CDR2: MGHDK and SYGVNS. The CDR3 region has the DNA TGTGCCAGCGCGGACCTACAAGAGACCCAGTACTTC. Translating gives CASADLQETQYF.

Only a few counts were recorded for this clone. This rearrangement joins TRBV4-2 to TRBJ2-2, with D uncertain. CDR1 and CDR2 from the germline V gene are LGHNA and YNFKEQ. V shed 4 bases and J shed 5 bases, with 11 bases lying between them. This CDR3 region has 14 residues. The CDR3 here is CASSRIESTGELFF. The CDR3 nucleotides read TGTGCCAGCAGCCGGATCGAGAGTACCGGGGAGCTGTTTTTT.

In its sample, this clone was seen a few times. This chain joins TRBV28 and TRBJ2-2, with D unclear. V gave up 2 bases and J gave up 0 bases, with 1 base separating them. Germline assignment: CDR1 MDHEN and CDR2 SYDVKM. CDR3 length: 13 residues. In DNA form, the CDR3 reads TGTGCCAGCAGTTTAGCGAACACCGGGGAGCTGTTTTTT. Protein: CASSLANTGELFF.

This clone was counted between two and nine times. This chain links TRBV4-1 with TRBJ2-1; D not certain. The CDR3 runs 14 residues. Germline V gene sequence: CDR1 MGHRA, CDR2 YSYEKL. Trimming removed 4 bases at V and 3 bases at J, with 10 bases between. CDR3 sequence: CASSPRADYNEQFF. The DNA of the CDR3 is TGCGCCAGCAGCCCCCGAGCTGACTACAATGAGCAGTTCTTC.

This chain connects TRBV15 to TRBJ2-1; 8 positions match TRBD1. CDR3 length: 14 amino acids. Germline V gene lookup returns CDR1 LNHNV and CDR2 YYDKDF (reference sequence). The junction had 3 bases not matched to a gene; V was cut back by 3 bases and J by 5 bases. Here the CDR3 reads CATSRTGDDNEQFF. DNA of the CDR3: TGTGCCACCAGCAGGACAGGGGACGACAATGAGCAGTTCTTC.

V usage is TRBV20-1 and J usage is TRBJ2-5, with a tentative D call TRBD1 (5 bases). From germline, CDR1 is DFQATT and CDR2 SNEGSKA (reference sequence). V was clipped by 6 bases and J by 5 bases, with 10 bases between them. The CDR3 spans 11 residues. CDR3 residues: CSAKTAETQYF. CDR3 DNA sequence: TGCAGTGCCAAGACAGCGGAGACCCAGTACTTC.

The chain recombines TRBV29-1 with TRBJ1-2; D uncertain. The CDR3 consists of 11 residues. V lost 7 bases to trimming and J lost 6 bases, with 12 bases between them. CDR1 is SQVTM, CDR2 ANQGSEA, per germline. The CDR3 reads CSAVEINGYTF. In nucleotides, the CDR3 is TGCAGCGCCGTAGAAATTAATGGCTACACCTTC.

The rearrangement joins TRBV19 to TRBJ2-1; D unclear. The germline CDR1 and CDR2 sequences are LNHDA and SQIVND (reference sequence). The CDR3 is made up of 15 amino acids. V dropped 5 bases and J dropped 0 bases, with 11 bases sitting between them. DNA for the CDR3: TGTGCCAGTAGTTCGAGCGCGAGCTCCTACAATGAGCAGTTCTTC. It codes for CASSSSASSYNEQFF.

This clone appeared a few times. The J gene is TRBJ2-7, the V gene TRBV29-1; 10 bases match TRBD1. CDR3 length: 13 amino acids. CDR1 is SQVTM, CDR2 ANQGSEA, per germline. With 7 bases clipped from V and 3 bases from J, the junction kept 6 bases outside the gene matches. DNA of the CDR3: TGCAGCGCCATGACAGGGGGCAGCTACGAGCAGTACTTC. It encodes CSAMTGGSYEQYF.

This clone was seen only once. J is TRBJ2-7 and V is TRBV29-1; no firm D call. CDR1 and CDR2 from the germline V gene are SQVTM and ANQGSEA. There are 11 residues in the CDR3. Trimming removed 5 bases at V and 0 bases at J, with 5 bases between. CDR3 DNA sequence: TGCAGCGTTATGGACTCCTACGAGCAGTACTTC. It translates to CSVMDSYEQYF.

The sample holds a few counts of this clone. V gene TRBV29-1 combines with J gene TRBJ2-7, with TRBD1 as a possible D gene (6 bases). Germline V gene data show CDR1 as SQVTM and CDR2 as ANQGSEA. The length of the CDR3 is 12 residues. The V and J ends lost 3 bases and 6 bases respectively, with 12 bases between them. CDR3: CSVDVGQSEQYF. Written as DNA, the CDR3 is TGCAGCGTTGACGTTGGACAGAGCGAGCAGTACTTC.

The V call is TRBV5-1, the J call TRBJ2-1; D is unclear. CDR3 length: 12 amino acids. The germline gives CDR1 SGHRS, CDR2 YFSETQ. V lost 5 bases and J 5 bases, leaving 8 bases between the germline ends. Written as DNA, the CDR3 is TGCGCCAGCAGAAAAAATGACAATGAGCAGTTCTTC. This encodes CASRKNDNEQFF.

This clone occurred a few times. The chain joins TRBV28 to TRBJ2-3; TRBD1 or TRBD2 may be the D gene (5 bases each). V was shortened by 3 bases and J by 0 bases, with 10 bases between the two germline ends. In germline, CDR1 is MDHEN, CDR2 SYDVKM. The CDR3 has 15 residues. The CDR3 loop reads CASSLWGTSTDTQYF. The DNA of the CDR3 is TGTGCCAGCAGTTTGTGGGGGACGAGCACAGATACGCAGTATTTT.

This chain uses TRBV25-1 with TRBJ2-2, with 7 nucleotides matching TRBD2. Germline V gives CDR1 MGHDK, CDR2 SYGVNS. The CDR3 runs 13 residues. J gave up 6 bases and V 9 bases, and 7 bases lay outside the gene matches. CDR3 protein: CASCREGSGELFF. In DNA, the CDR3 is TGTGCCAGTTGCAGGGAGGGCTCCGGGGAGCTGTTTTTT.

The table lists this clone with a few counts. The CDR3 is CSVAPGQVNTEAFF. CDR3 DNA: TGCAGCGTGGCACCGGGACAGGTGAACACTGAAGCTTTCTTT. This sequence joins TRBV29-1 and TRBJ1-1; 8 bases fit TRBD1. V dropped 6 bases and J dropped 0; count of bases not matched to a gene: 6. Germline-derived CDR1 and CDR2 are SQVTM and ANQGSEA. There are 14 residues in the CDR3.

This sequence joins TRBV20-1 and TRBJ1-1; D may be TRBD1 (6 bases). Germline CDR1 is DFQATT and CDR2 is SNEGSKA (reference sequence). V lost 4 bases and J lost 8, with 8 bases in between. The CDR3 length is 10 residues. The CDR3 reads CSAKQGEAFF. Written as DNA, the CDR3 is TGCAGTGCTAAACAGGGAGAAGCTTTCTTT.

The genes are TRBV30 and TRBJ2-7; no clear D. V was clipped by 3 bases and J by 1 base, with 10 bases between them. Germline lookup yields CDR1 GTSNPN and CDR2 SVGIG (reference sequence). The CDR3 is made up of 13 amino acids. The CDR3 loop is CAWRPSTSYEQYF. The CDR3, as DNA: TGTGCCTGGAGGCCCAGCACATCCTACGAGCAGTACTTC.

Note on this clone: The junction shows a germline mismatch at one end, possibly a read error. V is TRBV12-5 and J is TRBJ2-1; D gene unclear. CDR1 and CDR2 from the germline V gene are LGHNT and FRNRAP. The CDR3 is 8 residues long. The CDR3 nucleotides read TGTGCTAGTGGCCAAGGGATCTTC. This encodes CASGQGIF.

The rearrangement links TRBV27 to TRBJ2-4; D remains ambiguous. Germline CDR1 MNHEY, CDR2 SMNVEV (reference sequence). V lost 6 bases and J lost 3, with 12 bases in between. The CDR3 length is 14 residues. The CDR3 DNA reads TGTGCCAGCAGGGGTCGAATGGGCAAAAACATTCAGTACTTC. Translated: CASRGRMGKNIQYF.

This clone was seen a handful of times. The CDR3 sequence is CASSPGTSRYEQYF. DNA of the CDR3: TGTGCCAGCAGCCCCGGGACTAGCAGGTACGAGCAGTACTTC. The chain combines TRBV9 with TRBJ2-7; 9 bases match TRBD2. Germline CDR1 is SGDLS and CDR2 is YYNGEE. The CDR3 consists of 14 residues. V lost 4 bases and J lost 4; bases outside the gene matches: 6.

The chain has TRBV23-1 and TRBJ1-1; no reliable D call. TRBV23-1 is an ORF, and what it does is uncertain. The length of the CDR3 is 12 residues. Trimming took 11 bases from V and 1 from J, leaving 11 bases between them. CDR3 nucleotides: TGCGCCCGCGCCCCTGGGAACACTGAAGCTTTCTTT. This encodes CARAPGNTEAFF.

The V call is TRBV29-1, the J call TRBJ2-3; D remains ambiguous. The ends were cut back, 4 bases at V and 10 bases at J, with 9 bases in the middle. The CDR3 totals 10 residues. The germline gives CDR1 SQVTM, CDR2 ANQGSEA. In DNA form, the CDR3 reads TGCAGCGTTGGTCCTTCCCCGCAGTATTTT. Amino acid sequence: CSVGPSPQYF.

The J gene is TRBJ2-5, the V gene TRBV13, with TRBD2 matching over 8 bases. The CDR3 totals 16 residues. V was pared by 0 bases and J by 5 bases, with 8 bases of the junction left unmatched. CDR1 is PRHDT, CDR2 FYEKMQ, per germline (reference sequence). The CDR3 DNA reads as TGTGCCAGCAGCTTAGGGGCGGGAGGAGGTCGGGAGACCCAGTACTTC. Residues: CASSLGAGGGRETQYF.

This clone appeared a single time. The V gene is TRBV11-2, the J gene TRBJ2-2; unclear D gene. From germline, CDR1 is SGHAT and CDR2 FQNNGV. CDR3 length: 11 amino acids. V was pared by 2 bases and J by 7 bases, with 2 bases between. This chain's CDR3 is CASSLFGELFF. The CDR3 bases are TGTGCCAGCAGCTTATTCGGGGAGCTGTTTTTT.

In its sample, this clone was seen a few times. V is TRBV28 and J is TRBJ2-4; D call uncertain. Trimming cost V 3 bases and J 9 bases, with 6 bases left between them. CDR3 length: 11 amino acids. The germline gives CDR1 MDHEN, CDR2 SYDVKM. CDR3: CASSFHGIQYF. The CDR3 DNA is TGTGCCAGCAGTTTCCACGGCATTCAGTACTTC.

This clone showed up just a few times. This rearrangement joins TRBV28 to TRBJ1-2, with D tentatively TRBD1 (5 bases). This CDR3 comprises 12 residues. V shed 6 bases and J shed 3 bases, with 8 bases lying between them. In germline, CDR1 is MDHEN, CDR2 SYDVKM. Here the CDR3 reads CASRGVDYGYTF. The CDR3, as DNA: TGTGCCAGCAGGGGGGTGGACTATGGCTACACCTTC.

This chain uses TRBV5-1 with TRBJ2-3, with 12 bases lining up with TRBD1. Germline assignment: CDR1 SGHRS and CDR2 YFSETQ. This CDR3 region has 16 residues. V was pared by 3 bases and J by 6 bases, with 8 bases of the junction left unmatched. The CDR3 spells CASSWMGQGAVDTQYF. The DNA for the CDR3 is TGCGCCAGCAGCTGGATGGGACAGGGGGCGGTGGATACGCAGTATTTT.

The gene calls are TRBV5-6 and TRBJ2-1; D is unclear. V dropped 2 bases and J dropped 13 bases, with 13 bases sitting between them. This CDR3 is built from 12 residues. Per germline, CDR1 SGHDT and CDR2 YYEEEE. The CDR3 loop is CASSFSTLAQFF. CDR3 bases: TGTGCCAGCAGCTTTTCGACTCTGGCCCAGTTCTTC.

This rearrangement joins TRBV2 to TRBJ2-2, with D possibly TRBD2 on 5 matching bases. V was clipped by 11 bases and J by 7 bases, with 14 bases between them. CDR1 is SNHLY, CDR2 FYNNEI, per germline. The CDR3 loop spans 12 amino acids. The CDR3 here is CAAPSGSGELFF. CDR3 sequence (DNA): TGTGCCGCTCCCTCGGGGAGCGGGGAGCTGTTTTTT.